The 6 T cell receptor beta chains given below trace back to one sample, sequenced in a study of blood T cell repertoires in COVID-19. This table comes from immunoSEQ multiplex PCR, and its TCRdb copy is limited to in-frame clones, with some not included. Of 350,000 to 450,000 clones detected, about 89% appear once; the ten largest clones hold 1.5% to 1.8%. The sequencing input was peripheral blood. Every receptor here comes from a woman in her thirties or forties with COVID-19, enrolled during active disease.

With regard to this clone: Different DNA sequences within this sample yield the same CDR3. The V gene is TRBV5-1, the J gene TRBJ1-2; possible D gene TRBD1, 5 bases. The germline gives CDR1 SGHRS, CDR2 YFSETQ. The CDR3 has 13 residues. Trimming removed 7 bases from V and 2 bases from J, with 12 bases in between. CDR3 protein: CASSLGGNYGYTF. The CDR3 DNA is TGCGCCAGCTCACTGGGGGGGAACTATGGCTACACCTTC.

This clone was observed a few times. V usage is TRBV27 and J usage is TRBJ2-7; D remains unclear. CDR3 size: 12 residues. The V gene's germline CDR1 is MNHEY and CDR2 SMNVEV (reference sequence). Trimming pared 5 bases from V and 6 bases from J, leaving 11 bases between. The CDR3 reads CASSLMTGEQYF. The CDR3 region has the DNA TGTGCCAGCAGTCTTATGACGGGCGAGCAGTACTTC.

This chain links TRBV4-2 with TRBJ1-6; D unclear. This CDR3 comprises 16 residues. Deletions cut 0 bases from V and 9 bases from J, with 15 bases between. Germline V gene lookup returns CDR1 LGHNA and CDR2 YNFKEQ. The CDR3 DNA follows: TGTGCCAGCAGCCAAGATCTTCGGGATAGCGGTTCACCCCTCCACTTT. This translates into CASSQDLRDSGSPLHF.

This clone was observed a few times. The rearrangement links TRBV27 to TRBJ2-7; possibly TRBD2 for D (5 bases). Germline assignment: CDR1 MNHEY and CDR2 SMNVEV (reference sequence). V gave up 4 bases and J gave up 2 bases, with 15 bases separating them. This CDR3 comprises 15 residues. The CDR3: CASSYRLTGTYEQYF. CDR3 in DNA: TGTGCCAGCAGTTATAGACTAACTGGAACCTACGAGCAGTACTTC.

The J gene is TRBJ2-7, the V gene TRBV6-5, with D possibly being TRBD2 (6 bases). The V gene's germline CDR1 is MNHEY and CDR2 SVGAGI. The CDR3 is 13 residues long. V lost 2 bases and J lost 7, with 12 bases in between. CDR3 nucleotide sequence: TGTGCCAGCAGTTACCGAGACGCGGGGGAGCAGTACTTC. Protein product: CASSYRDAGEQYF.

The rearrangement joins TRBV7-6 to TRBJ2-5; 9 bases are a match to TRBD1. Trimming at V came to 5 bases and at J to 5 bases, leaving 3 bases not matched to a gene. In germline, CDR1 is SGHVS, CDR2 FNYEAQ. This CDR3 is built from 13 residues. The CDR3 sequence: CASSHRGPETQYF. DNA for the CDR3: TGTGCCAGCAGCCACAGGGGGCCGGAGACCCAGTACTTC.